This T cell receptor (beta chain) comes out of a study of T cells in Graves' hyperthyroidism and ophthalmopathy. The study's findings and limits: Ophthalmopathy got predicted by the model a median about six months before its onset.

Using roughly 9.4 ml of fresh peripheral blood, PBMCs were prepared. TCR beta CDR3 regions were amplified from RNA transcripts. Initially, a first-round RT-PCR of the TCR CDR3 employed the HTBI primer set. One entry per CDR3 protein, called by TCRdb with MiXCR from the multiplex PCR reads. The sample yields hundreds of thousands of distinct CDR3 sequences, over 12% seen once. This clonotype was seen at least ten times. Its specificity is unknown. There are 13 residues in the CDR3. CDR1 is DFQATT and CDR2 is SNEGSKA in the germline V gene (reference sequence). Trimming removed 5 bases from V and 2 bases from J; junction bases left unmatched: 2.

This chain joins TRBV20-1 and TRBJ1-5; TRBD1 matches 8 bases. Sequenced material: blood. This TCR came from a man aged 50-60 years with Graves' ophthalmopathy. The CDR3 reads CSASTGGNQPQHF. CDR3 in DNA: TGCAGTGCTTCGACAGGGGGCAATCAGCCCCAGCATTTT.